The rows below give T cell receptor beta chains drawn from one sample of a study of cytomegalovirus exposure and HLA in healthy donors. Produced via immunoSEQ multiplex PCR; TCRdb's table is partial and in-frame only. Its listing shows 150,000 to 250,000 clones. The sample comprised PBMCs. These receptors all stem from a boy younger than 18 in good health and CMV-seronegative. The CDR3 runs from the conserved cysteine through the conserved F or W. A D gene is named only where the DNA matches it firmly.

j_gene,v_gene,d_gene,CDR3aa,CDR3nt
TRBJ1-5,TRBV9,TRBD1,CASRPPPTGPEDQPQHF,TGTGCCAGCAGACCTCCACCGACAGGGCCGGAGGATCAGCCCCAGCATTTT
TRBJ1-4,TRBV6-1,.,CASSELLAPAGEKLFF,TGTGCCAGCAGTGAACTACTAGCCCCGGCAGGGGAAAAACTGTTTTTT
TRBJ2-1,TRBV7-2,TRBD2,CASSLPGRAGKMDNEQFF,TGTGCCAGCAGCTTACCGGGGAGGGCAGGGAAGATGGACAATGAGCAGTTCTTC
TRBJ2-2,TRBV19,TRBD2,CASSTLGGGRRGDTGELFF,TGTGCCAGTAGTACCCTGGGCGGGGGGCGACGAGGGGACACCGGGGAGCTGTTTTTT
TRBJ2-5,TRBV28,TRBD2,CASSLWFRPSGVQETQYF,TGTGCCAGCAGTTTATGGTTTCGGCCTAGCGGGGTACAAGAGACCCAGTACTTC
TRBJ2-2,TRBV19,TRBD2,CASAGSGGSNTGELFF,TGTGCCAGTGCGGGTAGCGGGGGGTCGAACACCGGGGAGCTGTTTTTT
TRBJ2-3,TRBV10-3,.,CAISALFGTDTQYF,TGTGCCATCAGTGCGTTGTTCGGCACAGATACGCAGTATTTT
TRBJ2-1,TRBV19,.,CASRRGQNNEQFF,TGTGCCAGTAGACGTGGACAGAACAATGAGCAGTTCTTC
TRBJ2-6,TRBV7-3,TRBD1,CASSLNGAGGAGANVLTF,TGTGCCAGCAGCTTAAATGGCGCAGGGGGTGCTGGGGCCAACGTCCTGACTTTC
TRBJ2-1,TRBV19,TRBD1,CASSTPGTALNEQFF,TGTGCCAGTAGTACTCCCGGGACAGCTTTGAATGAGCAGTTCTTC
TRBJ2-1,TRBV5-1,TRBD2,CASSLLANNEQFF,TGCGCCAGCAGCTTACTAGCGAACAATGAGCAGTTCTTC
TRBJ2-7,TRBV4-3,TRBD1,CASSQEWEGTGTGVTYEQYF,TGCGCCAGCAGCCAAGAGTGGGAGGGAACCGGGACAGGGGTTACCTACGAGCAGTACTTC
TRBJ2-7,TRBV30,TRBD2,CAWSGQGGDEQYF,TGTGCCTGGAGTGGCCAGGGAGGGGACGAGCAGTACTTC
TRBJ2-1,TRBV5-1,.,CASRLLLEGNEQFF,TGCGCCAGCAGACTATTATTGGAGGGCAATGAGCAGTTCTTC
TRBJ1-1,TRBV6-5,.,CASSYSMNTEAFF,TGTGCCAGCAGTTATAGTATGAACACTGAAGCTTTCTTT
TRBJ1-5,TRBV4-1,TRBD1,CASSPPRTGVNQPQHF,TGCGCCAGCAGCCCTCCACGGACAGGTGTGAATCAGCCCCAGCATTTT
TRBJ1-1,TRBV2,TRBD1,CASTRQGMNTEAFF,TGTGCCAGCACCCGACAGGGGATGAACACTGAAGCTTTCTTT
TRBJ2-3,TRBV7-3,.,CASSLTGRTDTQYF,TGTGCCAGCAGCTTAACTGGGAGGACAGATACGCAGTATTTT
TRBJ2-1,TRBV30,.,CAWSVAVYNEQFF,TGTGCCTGGAGCGTCGCGGTATACAATGAGCAGTTCTTC
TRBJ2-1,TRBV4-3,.,CASSQGLASSYNEQFF,TGCGCCAGCAGCCAAGGGCTAGCGAGCTCCTACAATGAGCAGTTCTTC
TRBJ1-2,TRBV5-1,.,CASSLAVQNYGYTF,TGCGCCAGCAGCTTGGCCGTACAGAACTATGGCTACACCTTC
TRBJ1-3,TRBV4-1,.,CASSQDRGVSGNTIYF,TGCGCCAGCAGCCAAGATCGGGGGGTCTCTGGAAACACCATATATTTT
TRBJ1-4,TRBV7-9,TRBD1,CASSPRDRGANEKLFF,TGTGCCAGCAGCCCCCGGGACAGGGGAGCTAATGAAAAACTGTTTTTT
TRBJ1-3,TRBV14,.,CASSQGGFGNTIYF,TGTGCCAGCAGCCAAGGAGGGTTCGGAAACACCATATATTTT
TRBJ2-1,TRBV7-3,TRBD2,CASSLTDRGGRDNEQFF,TGTGCCAGCAGCTTAACGGATCGGGGGGGCCGAGACAATGAGCAGTTCTTC
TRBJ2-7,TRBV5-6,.,CASSLSLREQYF,TGTGCCAGCAGCTTATCACTCCGCGAGCAGTACTTC
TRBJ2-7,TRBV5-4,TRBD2,CASSLLSSGVYEQYF,TGTGCCAGCAGCTTGCTCTCTAGCGGGGTCTACGAGCAGTACTTC
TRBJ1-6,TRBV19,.,CASSIQGTGNSPLHF,TGTGCCAGTAGTATTCAGGGGACGGGCAATTCACCCCTCCACTTT
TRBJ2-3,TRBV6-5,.,CASSFRTADTQYF,TGTGCCAGCAGCTTCCGGACAGCAGATACGCAGTATTTT
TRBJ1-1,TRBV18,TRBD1,CASSNNPGQGSWNTEAFF,TGTGCCAGCTCGAATAATCCGGGACAGGGTAGTTGGAACACTGAAGCTTTCTTT
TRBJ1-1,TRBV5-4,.,CASSVRTGPNTEAFF,TGTGCCAGCAGTGTTCGCACAGGGCCGAACACTGAAGCTTTCTTT
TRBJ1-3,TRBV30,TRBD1,CAWTHYTSGQELIVSGNTIYF,TGTGCCTGGACCCATTACACCTCCGGACAGGAGCTAATCGTCTCCGGAAACACCATATATTTT
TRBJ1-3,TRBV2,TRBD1,CASSSPGQGATRVDTIYF,TGTGCCAGCAGTTCTCCGGGACAGGGGGCGACTAGGGTTGACACCATATATTTT
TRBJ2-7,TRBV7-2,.,CASSGMASRGYEQYF,TGTGCCAGCAGCGGGATGGCTAGCCGGGGATACGAGCAGTACTTC
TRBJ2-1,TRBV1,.,CTSSLKAAIYNEQFF,TGCACCAGCAGCCTAAAAGCGGCAATTTACAATGAGCAGTTCTTC
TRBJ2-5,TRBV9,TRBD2,CASSVAAGGEGETQYF,TGTGCCAGCAGCGTAGCGGCGGGCGGGGAGGGGGAGACCCAGTACTTC
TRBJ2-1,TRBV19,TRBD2,CASSIGPSGGPSSYNEQFF,TGTGCCAGTAGTATAGGCCCTAGCGGGGGGCCGAGCTCCTACAATGAGCAGTTCTTC
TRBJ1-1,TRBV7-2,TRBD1,CASSLDRQGGAEAFF,TGTGCCAGCAGCTTAGATAGACAGGGAGGCGCTGAAGCTTTCTTT
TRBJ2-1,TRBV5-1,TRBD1,CASSLGQGLSNEQFF,TGCGCCAGCAGCCTTGGACAGGGATTATCCAATGAGCAGTTCTTC
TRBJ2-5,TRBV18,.,CATSGGQGTQYF,TGTGCCACCTCCGGTGGGCAGGGGACCCAGTACTTC
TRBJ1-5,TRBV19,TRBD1,CASSWGQGPNQPQHF,TGTGCCAGTAGTTGGGGACAGGGCCCTAATCAGCCCCAGCATTTT
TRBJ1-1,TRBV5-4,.,CASSQDTEAFF,TGTGCCAGCAGTCAGGACACTGAAGCTTTCTTT
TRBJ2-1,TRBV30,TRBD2,CAWSVRGGANEQFF,TGTGCCTGGAGTGTACGCGGGGGGGCGAATGAGCAGTTCTTC
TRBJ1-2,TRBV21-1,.,CASSGGSYYGYTF,TGTGCCAGCAGCGGTGGTAGCTACTATGGCTACACCTTC
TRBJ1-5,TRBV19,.,CASTLHEGAVNQPQHF,TGTGCCAGTACCCTCCATGAAGGGGCGGTCAATCAGCCCCAGCATTTT
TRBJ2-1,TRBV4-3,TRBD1,CASSQGSRGLDEQFF,TGCGCCAGCAGCCAAGGTAGCAGGGGGCTGGACGAGCAGTTCTTC
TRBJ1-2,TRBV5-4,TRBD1,CASTMGQASYYGYTF,TGTGCCAGCACCATGGGACAGGCGTCCTACTATGGCTACACCTTC
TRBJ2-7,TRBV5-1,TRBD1,CASSLWTGGDYEQYF,TGCGCCAGCAGCTTATGGACAGGGGGCGACTACGAGCAGTACTTC
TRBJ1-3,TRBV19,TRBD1,CASSGGQVAGNTIYF,TGTGCCAGTAGTGGGGGACAGGTTGCCGGAAACACCATATATTTT
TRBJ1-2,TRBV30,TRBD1,CAWSFPTGERGGYTF,TGTGCCTGGAGCTTCCCGACAGGGGAGCGCGGTGGCTACACCTTC
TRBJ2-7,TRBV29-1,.,CSVETGSYEQYF,TGCAGCGTTGAAACAGGCTCCTACGAGCAGTACTTC
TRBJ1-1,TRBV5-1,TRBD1,CASSLWAGGTDTEAFF,TGCGCCAGCAGCTTGTGGGCAGGGGGTACCGACACTGAAGCTTTCTTT
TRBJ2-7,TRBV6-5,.,CASSYPGDKGYEQYF,TGTGCCAGCAGTTACCCGGGGGATAAGGGATACGAGCAGTACTTC
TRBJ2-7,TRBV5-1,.,CASSLYLREIRYEQYF,TGCGCCAGCAGCTTGTATTTACGAGAGATTCGGTACGAGCAGTACTTC
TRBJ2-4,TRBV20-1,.,CSATTGGIQYF,TGCAGTGCGACGACAGGAGGCATTCAGTACTTC
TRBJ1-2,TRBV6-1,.,CASSEAGANYGYTF,TGTGCCAGCAGTGAAGCGGGAGCTAACTATGGCTACACCTTC
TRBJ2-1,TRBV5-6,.,CASSLAGSVPNEQFF,TGTGCCAGCAGCTTGGCGGGGAGTGTCCCCAATGAGCAGTTCTTC
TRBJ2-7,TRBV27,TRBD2,CASSISRTSGGSGQYF,TGTGCCAGCAGTATCTCCCGGACTAGCGGGGGCTCGGGGCAGTACTTC
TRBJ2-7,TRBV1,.,CTSSPRRGVGEQYF,TGCACCAGCAGCCCTAGGCGGGGGGTAGGGGAGCAGTACTTC
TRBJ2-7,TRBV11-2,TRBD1,CASSLAQGPYEQYF,TGTGCCAGCAGCTTAGCACAGGGGCCATACGAGCAGTACTTC